This T cell receptor (beta chain) came from a study of blood T cell repertoires in COVID-19. Looking at the study overall: Samples of COVID-19 (acute and convalescent) were obtained from the United States, Italy and Spain. Sources were T cells, B-cell-depleted T cells, or PBMCs; the material itself was cDNA or gDNA.

In the authors' workflow: Reference gene primer amplification gave estimated nucleated cell counts. Sequencing used immunoSEQ multiplex PCR; TCRdb keeps in-frame clones, though not all of them. The V and J calls and clone size come from that table; D and trimming were worked out from the DNA. This sample has approximately 260,000 clones, with about 86% found just once. Trimming shortened V by 6 bases and J by 6 bases, and 16 bases separated the two germline ends. Germline CDR1 is SGHRS and CDR2 is YFSETQ. The CDR3 sequence is 15 residues long. This TCR derives from a man aged 18 to 35 with active or convalescent COVID-19. The specimen was peripheral blood. V usage is TRBV5-1 and J usage is TRBJ1-6; D is possibly TRBD1 (6 bases). CDR3 nucleotides: TGCGCCAGCAAGTCACCGGACAGCAGTAATTCACCCCTCCACTTT. It translates to CASKSPDSSNSPLHF.